Shown below are 26 T cell receptor beta chains from a single sample sequenced in a study of shared clonotypes between healthy human individuals. The table came from immunoSEQ multiplex PCR; TCRdb's copy has only in-frame clones and leaves some out. The top ten clones hold roughly 1.5% of a sample with some 900,000 clones, less than 85% of them seen once. Sequencing was done on a sample of memory CD4+ T cells sorted from blood. The sample's subset: CD45RA-negative fraction. The receptors were sampled from a man aged 18 to 29 in good health.

In this sample, this clone turned up a few times. The chain carries TRBV10-1 and TRBJ1-2; D not resolved. Germline CDR1 reads WNHNN; CDR2 reads SYGVQD (reference sequence). V was cut by 6 bases and J by 0 bases, with 17 bases left in between. The CDR3 spans 16 residues. The CDR3 region has the DNA TGCGCCAGCAGCCCAACGTACAGTCCCTCTAACTATGGCTACACCTTC. Amino acid sequence: CASSPTYSPSNYGYTF.

This clone was counted a few times. The chain carries TRBV2 and TRBJ2-5; 8 bases line up with TRBD2. Germline trimming cut 2 bases from V and 5 bases from J; bases unmatched to any gene: 7. The V gene's germline CDR1 is SNHLY and CDR2 FYNNEI. The CDR3 covers 15 residues. The CDR3: CASSESGGPVETQYF. The DNA for the CDR3 is TGTGCCAGCAGTGAATCGGGGGGGCCGGTGGAGACCCAGTACTTC.

With regard to this clone: A far bigger clonotype differs at one base, so this is likely a read error. The gene calls are TRBV18 and TRBJ2-7; D remains ambiguous. The V gene's germline CDR1 is KGHSH and CDR2 LQKENI. This CDR3 is built from 13 residues. The V and J ends lost 3 bases and 0 bases respectively, with 6 bases between them. The CDR3: CASSPAASYEQYF. DNA for the CDR3: TGTGCCAGCTCACCCGCTGCCTCCTACGAGCAGTACTTC.

J is TRBJ2-7 and V is TRBV7-3; the D gene is possibly TRBD1 (7 bases). Germline V gene lookup returns CDR1 SGHTA and CDR2 FQGTGA. The CDR3 is made up of 14 amino acids. Trimming left V 5 bases short and J 5 bases short, with 16 bases between. This CDR3 reads CASSLSGGGDEQYF. In DNA, the CDR3 is TGTGCCAGCAGCCTCTCAGGGGGAGGAGACGAGCAGTACTTC.

The chain links TRBV5-5 to TRBJ1-4; D is unclear. Germline V gives CDR1 SGHKS, CDR2 YYEKEE (reference sequence). The CDR3 loop spans 13 amino acids. The ends were cut back, 0 bases at V and 4 bases at J, with 4 bases in the middle. The CDR3 here is CASSLGGNEKLFF. CDR3 nucleotide sequence: TGTGCCAGCAGCTTGGGAGGTAATGAAAAACTGTTTTTT.

Comment on this clone: Other DNA sequences from this sample encode an identical CDR3 as well. V usage is TRBV10-2 and J usage is TRBJ2-3; possibly TRBD1 or TRBD2 for D (5 bases each). V was pared by 0 bases and J by 0 bases, with 7 bases between. This CDR3 has 15 amino acids. Germline V gives CDR1 WSHSY, CDR2 SAAADI. CDR3 residues: CASSESGGSTDTQYF. The CDR3, as DNA: TGCGCCAGCAGTGAGTCTGGGGGAAGCACAGATACGCAGTATTTT.

The V gene is TRBV28, the J gene TRBJ2-2, with D maybe TRBD1 (6 bases). V was clipped by 5 bases and J by 1 base, with 14 bases between them. This CDR3 comprises 16 residues. Germline V CDR1 and CDR2: MDHEN, SYDVKM. The CDR3 spells CASSRSGTMNTGELFF. Written as DNA, the CDR3 is TGTGCCAGCAGTCGATCCGGGACAATGAACACCGGGGAGCTGTTTTTT. Complete variable domain (other parts from reference TRBV28 and TRBJ2-2): DVKVTQSSRYLVKRTGEKVFLECVQDMDHENMFWYRQDPGLGLRLIYFSYDVKMKEKGDIPEGYSVSREKKERFSLILESASTNQTSMYLCASSRSGTMNTGELFFGEGSRLTVL.

This clone was recorded at least ten times. The V gene is TRBV19, the J gene TRBJ2-3; D may correspond to TRBD1 or TRBD2 (5 bases each). The germline V and J ends were trimmed by 2 bases and 2 bases, with 14 bases remaining between them. The germline V gene encodes CDR1 LNHDA and CDR2 SQIVND (reference sequence). The CDR3 sequence is 16 residues long. DNA for the CDR3: TGTGCCAGTAGTATACCTCAGGGCGGGTCCACAGATACGCAGTATTTT. The encoded protein is CASSIPQGGSTDTQYF.

The sample holds one count of this clone. V is TRBV7-2 and J is TRBJ2-7, with 8 nucleotides matching TRBD2. Germline trimming cut 1 base from V and 5 bases from J; bases unmatched to any gene: 7. The V gene's germline CDR1 is SGHTA and CDR2 FQGNSA. This CDR3 is 15 amino acids long. CDR3 sequence reads: CASSLVPGGPNEQYF. In DNA, the CDR3 is TGTGCCAGCAGCTTAGTTCCGGGAGGGCCTAACGAGCAGTACTTC.

The V gene is TRBV30, the J gene TRBJ2-6; 10 nucleotides agree with TRBD2. Trimming removed 4 bases from V and 2 bases from J; junction bases left unmatched: 11. Germline V gene data show CDR1 as GTSNPN and CDR2 as SVGIG (reference sequence). This CDR3 comprises 18 residues. DNA of the CDR3: TGTGCCTGGACTATAGCGGCTAGCGGGAGTACTGGGGCCAACGTCCTGACTTTC. Translating gives CAWTIAASGSTGANVLTF.

As for this clone: Since a much larger clone is just one base distant, this may be a read error. This rearrangement joins TRBV10-1 to TRBJ1-1; maybe TRBD1 (5 bases). This CDR3 is 13 amino acids long. Trimming cost V 4 bases and J 0 bases, with 6 bases left between them. Looked up from germline, CDR1 is WNHNN and CDR2 is SYGVQD (reference sequence). CDR3 residues: CASSGQMNTEAFF. The CDR3 bases are TGCGCCAGCAGTGGACAGATGAACACTGAAGCTTTCTTT.

The V and J genes are TRBV4-1 and TRBJ1-2, with a possible D match to TRBD1 (5 bases). The CDR3 spans 15 residues. Germline CDR1 MGHRA, CDR2 YSYEKL. Trimming stripped 4 bases from V and 1 base from J, with 13 bases between. The CDR3: CASSPWWGSNYGYTF. CDR3 sequence (DNA): TGCGCCAGCAGCCCATGGTGGGGCAGTAACTATGGCTACACCTTC.

The CDR3 spells CASSENQVKGAAGYTF. CDR3 nucleotides: TGTGCCAGCAGCGAAAACCAAGTCAAGGGGGCTGCGGGCTACACCTTC. The genes are TRBV7-3 and TRBJ1-2, with 7 bases lining up with TRBD1. This CDR3 comprises 16 residues. V shed 5 bases and J 8 bases; nucleotides not matched to a gene: 17. Germline V gives CDR1 SGHTA, CDR2 FQGTGA.

The rearrangement uses TRBV6-5 and TRBJ1-4, with TRBD1 matching over 10 bases. This CDR3 has 14 amino acids. Unmatched junction bases numbered 2, after V lost 5 bases and J lost 5 bases. Germline V lookup: CDR1 MNHEY, CDR2 SVGAGI. In DNA, the CDR3 is TGTGCCAGCAGTCAGGACAGGGGGAATGAAAAACTGTTTTTT. Its translation: CASSQDRGNEKLFF.

This clone was counted only a few times. J is TRBJ1-2 and V is TRBV7-8; TRBD1 matches 12 bases. CDR1 SGHVS and CDR2 FQNEAQ come from the germline V gene. The CDR3 length is 14 residues. With V trimmed by 5 bases and J by 7 bases, 5 bases remained unmatched. CDR3 nucleotide sequence: TGTGCCAGCAGCCTACCGGGACAGGGGGCTGGCTACACCTTC. Amino acid sequence: CASSLPGQGAGYTF.

This clone was found a few times. The V gene is TRBV7-2, the J gene TRBJ2-7; D is tentatively TRBD1 or TRBD2 (5 bases each). The CDR3 is made up of 13 amino acids. Germline V gene data show CDR1 as SGHTA and CDR2 as FQGNSA. V lost 5 bases and J lost 6, with 14 bases in between. The CDR3 region is CASSAGMGVEQYF. As DNA, the CDR3 is TGTGCCAGCAGCGCGGGTATGGGGGTCGAGCAGTACTTC.

The rearrangement links TRBV6-6 to TRBJ1-1; a weak D match, TRBD1 (6 bases). Germline assignment: CDR1 MNHNY and CDR2 SVGAGI (reference sequence). Trimming stripped 6 bases from V and 1 base from J, with 12 bases between. The CDR3 has 14 residues. CDR3 nucleotide sequence: TGTGCCAGCAGCTCCACAGGGACGAACACTGAAGCTTTCTTT. As protein: CASSSTGTNTEAFF.

The genes are TRBV28 and TRBJ2-1; D perhaps matches TRBD2 (5 bases). V was cut by 6 bases and J by 4 bases, with 13 bases left in between. This CDR3 contains 14 residues. Looked up from germline, CDR1 is MDHEN and CDR2 is SYDVKM. CDR3 in amino acids: CASRKSGVYNEQFF. CDR3 coding DNA: TGTGCCAGCAGAAAATCCGGGGTGTACAATGAGCAGTTCTTC.

This clone was seen a few times. The V gene is TRBV10-1, the J gene TRBJ2-2, with D perhaps TRBD2 (6 bases). The CDR3 sequence is 14 residues long. CDR1 and CDR2 (germline): WNHNN, SYGVQD (reference sequence). V lost 5 bases, J lost 10 bases, and 17 bases lay in between. The CDR3 nucleotides read TGCGCCAGCAGTCCCAGGACTACAGGCGAGGAGCTGTTTTTT. It specifies CASSPRTTGEELFF.

The J gene is TRBJ2-7, the V gene TRBV5-4; D is perhaps TRBD1 (6 bases). Trimming removed 4 bases from V and 2 bases from J, with 13 bases in between. Germline CDR1 SGHNT, CDR2 YYREEE (reference sequence). This CDR3 spans 14 amino acids. In DNA form, the CDR3 reads TGTGCCAGCAGCCGGGACATTGACACCTACGAGCAGTACTTC. It encodes CASSRDIDTYEQYF.

The V and J genes are TRBV2 and TRBJ2-7; no reliable D call. The CDR3 is made up of 15 amino acids. Trimming took 5 bases from V and 5 from J, leaving 19 bases between them. Germline CDR1 reads SNHLY; CDR2 reads FYNNEI. The CDR3 DNA reads as TGTGCCAGCAGTAACGAGAGAGGAACCCTAAACGAGCAGTACTTC. This encodes CASSNERGTLNEQYF.

The table lists this clone with a count of one. Possible read error: a much larger clone is one base away. V and J are TRBV6-4 and TRBJ2-3, with 11 bases identical to TRBD2. Trimming removed 6 bases from V and 0 bases from J; junction bases left unmatched: 2. Germline values: CDR1 MRHNA, CDR2 SNTAGT. The CDR3 is made up of 15 amino acids. The CDR3 nucleotides read TGTGCCAGCAGCCGGACTAGCGGGAGCACAGATACGCAGTATTTT. As protein: CASSRTSGSTDTQYF.

The chain has TRBV6-6 and TRBJ2-2, with 7 bases fitting TRBD1. Germline trimming cut 2 bases from V and 5 bases from J; bases unmatched to any gene: 8. Germline V gene lookup returns CDR1 MNHNY and CDR2 SVGAGI (reference sequence). The length of the CDR3 is 16 residues. CDR3: CASSYEGAERTGELFF. CDR3 in DNA: TGTGCCAGCAGTTACGAGGGGGCGGAGAGGACCGGGGAGCTGTTTTTT.

This chain links TRBV6-1 with TRBJ2-2; 8 positions match TRBD2. The germline V gene has CDR1 MNHNS and CDR2 SASEGT. V lost 0 bases to trimming and J lost 6 bases; unmatched junction nucleotides: 6. This CDR3 region has 16 residues. The CDR3 here is CASSEAAAGVAGELFF. The CDR3 nucleotides are TGTGCCAGCAGTGAAGCGGCAGCGGGAGTGGCCGGGGAGCTGTTTTTT.

The chain has TRBV6-1 and TRBJ1-3; maybe TRBD1 (6 bases). This CDR3 is 15 amino acids long. The germline V gene has CDR1 MNHNS and CDR2 SASEGT. Trimming removed 5 bases at V and 0 bases at J, with 11 bases between. DNA of the CDR3: TGTGCCAGCAGTCCGGACAGTTACTCTGGAAACACCATATATTTT. Protein sequence: CASSPDSYSGNTIYF.

Comment on this clone: A read error is possible here, since a much larger clone lies one base away. The sample carries other DNA sequences with the same CDR3. The V gene is TRBV11-2, the J gene TRBJ2-7, with 9 bases identical to TRBD1. The CDR3 runs to 14 residues. The junction had 5 bases not matched to a gene; V was cut back by 2 bases and J by 6 bases. The germline V gene encodes CDR1 SGHAT and CDR2 FQNNGV. The CDR3 bases are TGTGCCAGCAGCTTAAGGACAGGGGAGATCGAGCAGTACTTC. Translation: CASSLRTGEIEQYF. The full variable domain, rest sourced from reference TRBV11-2 and TRBJ2-7, is EAGVAQSPRYKIIEKRQSVAFWCNPISGHATLYWYQQILGQGPKLLIQFQNNGVVDDSQLPKDRFSAERLKGVDSTLKIQPAKLEDSAVYLCASSLRTGEIEQYFGPGTRLTVT.